Shown below are 17 T cell receptor beta chains from a single sample sequenced in a study of PD-1 blockade in classical Hodgkin lymphoma. Time point given: cycle 4 day 1 (C4D1), after six to seven weeks of nivolumab. Every patient had relapsed following autologous stem cell transplantation, and cohorts differed in brentuximab vedotin exposure. TCRdb's table, derived via immunoSEQ multiplex PCR, lists solely in-frame clones and lacks some. Of nearly 20,000 clones in the sample, around 80% were seen once. Source: peripheral blood mononuclear cells (PBMCs), taken before the fourth cycle of nivolumab. The receptors shown here come from a human donor with classical Hodgkin lymphoma.

Sample share makes this clone medium-sized. The J gene is TRBJ2-7, the V gene TRBV5-4; tentative D call: TRBD1 (6 bases). Germline CDR1 is SGHNT and CDR2 is YYREEE (reference sequence). This CDR3 region has 14 residues. The V end was cut by 1 base, the J end by 2 bases, with 10 bases between. The CDR3 nucleotides are TGTGCCAGCAGCTTGCAGGGGAACACCTACGAGCAGTACTTC. This codes for CASSLQGNTYEQYF.

The rearrangement uses TRBV21-1 and TRBJ2-4; TRBD1 is the table's D call, not checked against the DNA. TRBV21-1 is annotated as a pseudogene. This CDR3 has 15 amino acids. The CDR3 DNA follows: TGTGCCAGCAGCCCCCGACAGGGAAACCAAAACATTCAGTACTTC. Translating it yields CASSPRQGNQNIQYF.

V gene TRBV5-1 combines with J gene TRBJ2-7; TRBD2 aligns across 11 bases. Germline lookup yields CDR1 SGHRS and CDR2 YFSETQ. CDR3 size: 14 residues. V lost 3 bases, J lost 3 bases, and 2 bases stayed unmatched. CDR3 coding DNA: TGCGCCAGCAGCTCGACTAGCGGGAACTACGAGCAGTACTTC. Residues: CASSSTSGNYEQYF.

The CDR3 spells CASTPGSGANVLTF. The DNA for the CDR3 is TGTGCCAGCACCCCCGGGTCTGGGGCCAACGTCCTGACTTTC. V is TRBV6-5 and J is TRBJ2-6; D unresolved. Per the germline V gene, CDR1 is MNHEY and CDR2 is SVGAGI. There are 14 residues in the CDR3. Trimming stripped 7 bases from V and 1 base from J, with 8 bases between.

J is TRBJ1-4 and V is TRBV5-1; TRBD1 is a possible D gene (6 bases). The V end was cut by 0 bases, the J end by 6 bases, with 12 bases between. From germline, CDR1 is SGHRS and CDR2 YFSETQ. The CDR3 runs to 15 residues. As DNA, the CDR3 is TGCGCCAGCAGCTTGGTGAGGGGGGGAGATGAAAAACTGTTTTTT. This translates into CASSLVRGGDEKLFF. Combining the CDR3 with reference TRBV5-1 and TRBJ1-4 gives the whole variable domain KAGVTQTPRYLIKTRGQQVTLSCSPISGHRSVSWYQQTPGQGLQFLFEYFSETQRNKGNFPGRFSGRQFSNSRSEMNVSTLELGDSALYLCASSLVRGGDEKLFFGSGTQLSVL.

This chain uses TRBV19 with TRBJ1-2, with a tentative D call TRBD1 (5 bases). CDR1 is LNHDA, CDR2 SQIVND, per germline (reference sequence). This CDR3 comprises 12 residues. Deletions cut 7 bases from V and 4 bases from J, with 10 bases between. The CDR3 region has the DNA TGTGCCAGTAACGACAGAGGCTATGGCTACACCTTC. It is translated as CASNDRGYGYTF.

The chain couples TRBV19 to TRBJ2-1; 12 nucleotides match TRBD2. V lost 6 bases, J lost 7 bases, and 7 bases stayed unmatched. Per germline, CDR1 LNHDA and CDR2 SQIVND (reference sequence). The CDR3 has 15 amino acids. CDR3 coding DNA: TGTGCCAGTAGCTCCGGGACTAGCGGGTATAATGAGCAGTTCTTC. Its protein product is CASSSGTSGYNEQFF.

The chain uses TRBV6-6 and TRBJ1-5; 9 nucleotides line up with TRBD1. Germline V gene data show CDR1 as MNHNY and CDR2 as SVGAGI (reference sequence). J gave up 7 bases and V 6 bases, and 7 bases lay outside the gene matches. CDR3 size: 14 residues. CDR3 sequence: CASSRTGEVQPQHF. The CDR3 nucleotides are TGTGCCAGCAGCAGGACAGGGGAGGTCCAGCCCCAGCATTTT.

The CDR3 loop is CAIPVEGVGNYGYTF. DNA for the CDR3: TGTGCCATCCCCGTAGAAGGGGTGGGAAACTATGGCTACACCTTC. The chain couples TRBV10-3 to TRBJ1-2, with a possible D match to TRBD1 (5 bases). The CDR3 covers 15 residues. Trimming stripped 8 bases from V and 2 bases from J, with 18 bases between. Germline CDR1 is ENHRY and CDR2 is SYGVKD.

This clone was detected only once. The rearrangement uses TRBV19 and TRBJ1-1, with TRBD1 identical over 7 bases. V was clipped by 1 base and J by 4 bases; unmatched bases: 0. Germline lookup yields CDR1 LNHDA and CDR2 SQIVND (reference sequence). CDR3 length equals 13 residues. CDR3 nucleotides: TGTGCCAGTAGTATAGGACAGGGCACTGAAGCTTTCTTT. Its translation: CASSIGQGTEAFF.

The CDR3 spells CASSLYRGENEQYF. In nucleotides, the CDR3 is TGTGCCAGCAGTTTATACAGGGGGGAAAACGAGCAGTACTTC. This chain joins TRBV27 and TRBJ2-7; 8 positions match TRBD1. The V gene's germline CDR1 is MNHEY and CDR2 SMNVEV (reference sequence). The CDR3 sequence is 14 residues long. Trimming at V came to 1 base and at J to 5 bases, leaving 4 bases not matched to a gene.

This sequence joins TRBV21-1 and TRBJ2-1; the table gives TRBD1 as D, unverified against the DNA. TRBV21-1 is a pseudogene segment. There are 12 residues in the CDR3. DNA for the CDR3: TGTGCCAGCGAACAGGGGGGCAATGAGCAGTTCTTC. Translated, it gives CASEQGGNEQFF.

This clone was detected a few times. The chain couples TRBV7-9 to TRBJ1-3, with TRBD1 as a possible D gene (5 bases). Per germline, CDR1 SEHNR and CDR2 FQNEAQ (reference sequence). V shed 3 bases and J shed 4 bases, with 22 bases lying between them. This CDR3 spans 18 amino acids. The CDR3 sequence: CASSFALRGESRGNTIYF. CDR3 coding DNA: TGTGCCAGCAGCTTTGCATTGAGAGGGGAGTCTAGGGGAAACACCATATATTTT.

The chain recombines TRBV18 with TRBJ1-3; D is undetermined. V was clipped by 4 bases and J by 4 bases, with 2 bases between them. CDR1 and CDR2 from the germline V gene are KGHSH and LQKENI. The CDR3 contains 11 residues. CDR3 nucleotides: TGTGCCAGCTCACAAGGAAACACCATATATTTT. This sequence encodes CASSQGNTIYF.

This chain joins TRBV29-1 and TRBJ1-1; weak D call: TRBD1 (5 bases). V was shortened by 3 bases and J by 6 bases, with 11 bases between the two germline ends. Per germline, CDR1 SQVTM and CDR2 ANQGSEA. CDR3 size: 12 residues. CDR3 DNA: TGCAGCGTTGAGCGGGACCTCTCTGAAGCTTTCTTT. Translated: CSVERDLSEAFF.

This chain joins TRBV7-9 and TRBJ2-7; 11 bases map to TRBD1. Germline V gives CDR1 SEHNR, CDR2 FQNEAQ (reference sequence). This CDR3 has 15 residues. The J segment lost 5 bases and the V segment lost 3 bases, leaving 6 bases of the junction unmatched. The CDR3: CASSFIRDRGNEQYF. The CDR3, as DNA: TGTGCCAGCAGCTTTATTCGGGACAGGGGGAACGAGCAGTACTTC.

V is TRBV9 and J is TRBJ2-7; 7 positions agree with TRBD1. The CDR3 length is 15 residues. Losses at the gene ends were 0 bases for V and 3 bases for J; bases not matched to a gene: 6. The germline gives CDR1 SGDLS, CDR2 YYNGEE. CDR3 coding DNA: TGTGCCAGCAGCGTAGGCCTAACAGGGGTCTACGAGCAGTACTTC. This sequence encodes CASSVGLTGVYEQYF.